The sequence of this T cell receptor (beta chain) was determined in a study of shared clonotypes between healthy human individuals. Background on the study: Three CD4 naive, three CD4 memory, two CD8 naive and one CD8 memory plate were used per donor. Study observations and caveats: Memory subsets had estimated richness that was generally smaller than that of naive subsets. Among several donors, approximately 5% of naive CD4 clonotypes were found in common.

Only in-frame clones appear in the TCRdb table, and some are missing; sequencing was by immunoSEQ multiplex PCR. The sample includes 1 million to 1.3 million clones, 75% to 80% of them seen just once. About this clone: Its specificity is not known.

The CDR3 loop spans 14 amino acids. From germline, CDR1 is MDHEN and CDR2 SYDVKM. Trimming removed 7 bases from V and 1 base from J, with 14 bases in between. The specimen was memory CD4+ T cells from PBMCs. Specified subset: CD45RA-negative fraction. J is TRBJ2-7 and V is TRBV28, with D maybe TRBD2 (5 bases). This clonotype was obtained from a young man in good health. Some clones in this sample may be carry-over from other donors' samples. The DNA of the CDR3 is TGTGCCAGCATGGAGGAGGTCCGATCCTACGAGCAGTACTTC. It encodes CASMEEVRSYEQYF.